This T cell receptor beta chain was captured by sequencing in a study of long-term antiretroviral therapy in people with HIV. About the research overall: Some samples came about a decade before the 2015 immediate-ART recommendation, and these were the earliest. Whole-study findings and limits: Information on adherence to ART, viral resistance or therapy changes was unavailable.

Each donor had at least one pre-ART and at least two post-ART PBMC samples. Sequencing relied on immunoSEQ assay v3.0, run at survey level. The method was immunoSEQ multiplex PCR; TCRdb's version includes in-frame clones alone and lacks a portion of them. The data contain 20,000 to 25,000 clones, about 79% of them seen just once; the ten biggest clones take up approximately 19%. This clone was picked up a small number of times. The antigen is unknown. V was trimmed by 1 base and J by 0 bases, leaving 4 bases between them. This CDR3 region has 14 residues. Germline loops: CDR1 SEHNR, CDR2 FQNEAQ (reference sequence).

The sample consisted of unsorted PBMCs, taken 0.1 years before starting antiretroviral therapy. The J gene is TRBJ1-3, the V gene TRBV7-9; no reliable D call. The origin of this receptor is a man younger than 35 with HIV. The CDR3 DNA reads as TGTGCCAGCAGCTTAGATACCTCTGGAAACACCATATATTTT. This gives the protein CASSLDTSGNTIYF. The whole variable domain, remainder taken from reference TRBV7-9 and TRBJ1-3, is DTGVSQNPRHKITKRGQNVTFRCDPISEHNRLYWYRQTLGQGPEFLTYFQNEAQLEKSRLLSDRFSAERPKGSFSTLEIQRTEQGDSAMYLCASSLDTSGNTIYFGEGSWLTVV.